This paragraph reports one T cell receptor beta chain. This record belongs to a study of blood T cell repertoires in COVID-19. Repertoires were generated with immunoSEQ multiplex PCR, while TCRdb's copy carries only in-frame clones and drops some. This sample has under 75,000 clones, with around 87% found just once. V gave up 6 bases and J gave up 9 bases; unmatched junction bases: 11. This CDR3 comprises 15 residues. The germline V gene has CDR1 MDHEN and CDR2 SYDVKM. The sequence was collected from a woman between 18 and 29 years old with acute or convalescent COVID-19. This sequence joins TRBV28 and TRBJ1-6; 7 bases are shared with TRBD1. Source material: peripheral blood. The CDR3, as DNA: TGTGCCAGCAGCAAATACAGGGGTTTAAGTTCACCCCTCCACTTT. It is translated as CASSKYRGLSSPLHF.